The 9 T cell receptor beta chains below come from one sample, sequenced in a study of identical twins. MiXCR was run by TCRdb on the 5' RACE reads, yielding one entry per CDR3 protein. The repertoire has approximately 190,000 distinct CDR3 sequences, around a sixth of them found once; the top ten carry 40%. These data are also associated with another study on T cells expressing NK-cell markers.

The sample comprised CD8+ T cells sorted from blood. The receptor set was obtained from a young woman in good health.

V is TRBV5-1 and J is TRBJ2-3; TRBD2 matches at 8 bases. CDR3 length: 15 amino acids. Germline loops: CDR1 SGHRS, CDR2 YFSETQ. Trimming at V came to 4 bases and at J to 2 bases, leaving 6 bases not matched to a gene. CDR3 sequence reads: CASSAGTRVTDTQYF. Written as DNA, the CDR3 is TGCGCCAGCAGCGCCGGGACTAGGGTCACAGATACGCAGTATTTT.

Only a few counts were recorded for this clonotype. The V and J genes are TRBV5-1 and TRBJ2-7; TRBD1 matches 10 bases. In germline, CDR1 is SGHRS, CDR2 YFSETQ. Unmatched junction bases numbered 7, after V lost 0 bases and J lost 7 bases. The CDR3 is made up of 15 amino acids. The DNA of the CDR3 is TGCGCCAGCAGCTTGGAAGGACAGGGGGTAATGGAGCAGTACTTC. Residues: CASSLEGQGVMEQYF.

In this sample, this clonotype turned up a few times. V and J are TRBV25-1 and TRBJ2-7; perhaps TRBD2 as D (5 bases). The CDR3 totals 12 residues. The germline V gene has CDR1 MGHDK and CDR2 SYGVNS. V dropped 8 bases and J dropped 6 bases, with 14 bases sitting between them. CDR3 protein: CASGSIGAEQYF. DNA of the CDR3: TGTGCCAGCGGGAGTATTGGCGCCGAGCAGTACTTC.

The chain uses TRBV2 and TRBJ2-1; D uncertain. Germline assignment: CDR1 SNHLY and CDR2 FYNNEI. The V gene lost 9 bases and the J gene lost 8 bases, with 20 bases spanning the gap. This CDR3 has 14 residues. Written as DNA, the CDR3 is TGTGCCAGTCCCGACTGGGCTACGGGCGATGAGCAGTTCTTC. It yields the protein CASPDWATGDEQFF.

The J gene is TRBJ2-6, the V gene TRBV12-3 or TRBV12-4; tentative D call: TRBD1 (6 bases). V lost 6 bases, J lost 2 bases, and 11 bases lay in between. The CDR3 contains 15 residues. The CDR3 loop reads CASRYRVAGANVLTF. CDR3 nucleotide sequence: TGTGCCAGCAGGTACAGGGTTGCTGGGGCCAACGTCCTGACTTTC.

This chain links TRBV12-3 or TRBV12-4 with TRBJ2-3; the D gene is possibly TRBD2 (6 bases). This CDR3 comprises 15 residues. V was cut by 3 bases and J by 0 bases, with 10 bases left in between. CDR3 DNA sequence: TGTGCCAGCAGTTTTGGCGGGGCTAGCACAGATACGCAGTATTTT. Amino acids: CASSFGGASTDTQYF.

The gene calls are TRBV18 and TRBJ2-5; D remains unclear. Germline CDR1 and CDR2: KGHSH and LQKENI. V was cut by 4 bases and J by 4 bases, with 10 bases left in between. CDR3 length: 13 amino acids. Here the CDR3 DNA reads TGTGCCAGCTCACTGCAGGATTCAGAGACCCAGTACTTC. This codes for CASSLQDSETQYF.

Written as DNA, the CDR3 is TGCAGCGTTGATGGAGGAGGGAGCAATCAGCCCCAGCATTTT. It specifies CSVDGGGSNQPQHF. The genes are TRBV29-1 and TRBJ1-5, with D unresolved. The germline CDR1 and CDR2 sequences are SQVTM and ANQGSEA. V lost 3 bases, J lost 1 base, and 10 bases lay in between. CDR3 size: 14 residues.

This clonotype was counted at least ten times. The V gene is TRBV12-3 or TRBV12-4, the J gene TRBJ1-1, with TRBD1 identical over 7 bases. The CDR3 runs 11 residues. The V gene end was trimmed by 5 bases and the J gene end by 11 bases; junction bases not matched to a gene: 5. The CDR3 sequence is CASSPGTAAFF. CDR3 nucleotides: TGTGCCAGCAGTCCCGGGACAGCGGCTTTCTTT.